This T cell receptor beta chain stems from a study of identical twins (dated by TCRdb to between 2015 and 2016). In terms of the full investigation: The study deep-sequenced TCR alpha and beta repertoires from monozygotic twins, unrelated adults of various ages and cord blood to test whether fetal clonotypes persist. Replicate twin experiments were performed at different times using different library preparation protocols to rule out contamination.

The CDR3 holds 14 amino acids from the cysteine to the phenylalanine. Only the CDR3 region is kept as DNA, spanning 42 bases read in frame from base 1. CDR1 and CDR2 were assigned from the germline V gene (reference sequence) as DFQATT and SNEGSKA. V is reduced by 6 bases and J by 0 bases, leaving a spacing of 12 bases between them. Turning to this clonotype: Its recognized antigen is unknown. Per-base quality was not reported, and no clone a single base away is much larger than it.

What the study reported, not specific to this receptor: Fewer insertions were carried by abundant cord blood beta clonotypes; a weaker similar trend was observed in young adult naive repertoires, while no such trend was observed in memory repertoires. Compared with coincidental sharing between unrelated individuals, an excess of low generation-probability sequences was observed among out-of-frame TCR alpha sequences shared between twins. Out-of-frame TCR alpha sharing in monozygotic twins was systematically underestimated by recombination models, whereas sharing between unrelated individuals was in agreement with the recombination models. Invariant T cells such as MAIT and iNKT could partly confound zero-insertion analyses, although diverse VJ usage argued against such confounding for most clonotypes. Conclusions relied on cross-sectional statistical analysis, since the same donors could not be followed over many years. Excess twin sharing in beta out-of-frame sequences was weaker because fewer shared sequences lowered the signal-to-noise ratio.

All donors were healthy Caucasians. The twin cohort consisted of three pairs of female monozygotic twins, all aged about 18 to 29 years. Positive isolation kits from Invitrogen were used to isolate the CD4+ and CD8+ T cell populations. Preparation of the library involved 5' RACE. Sequencing took place on an Illumina HiSeq 2000. Template switching introduced a universal primer binding site; the final cDNA contained a unique molecular identifier, enabling accurate counting of TCR cDNA molecules. Specific primers in the conserved constant-segment region were used to synthesize first-strand cDNA for TCR alpha and beta chains. To control for contamination, every cDNA library carried two barcodes: a SMART-Mk sample barcode plus Illumina barcodes. TruSeq adapter sequences and Illumina sample barcodes were added in two successive PCR steps. TCR alpha and beta cDNA libraries were sequenced on the Illumina HiSeq platform with custom primers. As for the original processing: MiGEC processed the raw reads to extract unique molecular identifiers, while MiXCR was used to determine the CDR3 positions. Recombination models were inferred per individual with the repgenHMM and IGoR tools using an EM algorithm. The analysis of shared clonotypes was done with the tcR package in R, with sharing normalized by the product of cloneset sizes. Out-of-frame nonproductive sequences were analyzed to study raw recombination free of thymic and clonal selection effects. TCRdb applied fastp at Q25 and MiXCR to the public reads, then kept only in-frame beta chains. Identical CDR3 protein sequences are pooled into one entry, listed with their most common genes and DNA. The V and J calls shown here were made by TCRdb, not taken from the authors' results. This sample is represented by roughly 470,000 distinct CDR3 sequences; around 15% of them were singletons. The ten largest make up approximately 0.98% of the sample.

The sample was also reused in another study, on yellow fever vaccine responses in identical twins. The other study reports the following: According to the authors, the vaccine-induced T cell response in identical twins seemed to be partly convergent and partly specific to each individual. The study precisely tracked vaccine-responding T cell clones in identical twins.

The sample comprised CD4+ T cells sorted from blood. This TCR came from a woman between 18 and 30 years old in good health. The V and J genes are TRBV20-1 and TRBJ1-3, with the D segment identity uncertain. CDR3 protein: CSATSKSSGNTIYF. The nucleotide sequence is TGCAGTGCGACCAGCAAAAGCTCTGGAAACACCATATATTTT.